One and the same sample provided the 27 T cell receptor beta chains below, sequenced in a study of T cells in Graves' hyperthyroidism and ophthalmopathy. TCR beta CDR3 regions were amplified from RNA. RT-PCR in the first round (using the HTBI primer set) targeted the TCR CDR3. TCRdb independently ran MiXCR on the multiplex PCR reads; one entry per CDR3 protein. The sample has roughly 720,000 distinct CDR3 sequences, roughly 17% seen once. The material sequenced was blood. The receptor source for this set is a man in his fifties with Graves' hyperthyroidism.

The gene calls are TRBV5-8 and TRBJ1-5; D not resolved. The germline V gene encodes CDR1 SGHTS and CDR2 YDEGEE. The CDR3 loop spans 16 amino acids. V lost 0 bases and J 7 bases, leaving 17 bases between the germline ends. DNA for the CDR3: TGTGCCAGCAGCTTGGCCGGTCGGCAGATAGGCCAGCCCCAGCATTTT. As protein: CASSLAGRQIGQPQHF.

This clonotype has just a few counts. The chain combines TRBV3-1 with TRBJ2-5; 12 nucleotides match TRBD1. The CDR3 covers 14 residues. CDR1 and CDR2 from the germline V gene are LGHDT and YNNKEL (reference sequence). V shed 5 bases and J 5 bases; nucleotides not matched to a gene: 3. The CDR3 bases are TGTGCCAGCAGCTGGGACAGGGGGCGTGAGACCCAGTACTTC. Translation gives CASSWDRGRETQYF.

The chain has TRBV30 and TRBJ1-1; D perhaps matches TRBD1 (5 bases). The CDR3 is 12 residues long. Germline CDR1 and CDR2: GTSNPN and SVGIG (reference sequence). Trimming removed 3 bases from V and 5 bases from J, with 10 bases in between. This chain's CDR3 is CAWSGGRTEAFF. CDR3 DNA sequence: TGTGCCTGGAGCGGGGGGAGGACTGAAGCTTTCTTT. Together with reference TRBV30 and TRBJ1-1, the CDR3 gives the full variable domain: SQTIHQWPATLVQPVGSPLSLECTVEGTSNPNLYWYRQAAGRGLQLLFYSVGIGQISSEVPQNLSASRPQDRQFILSSKKLLLSDSGFYLCAWSGGRTEAFFGQGTRLTVV.

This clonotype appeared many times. CDR3 region: CSAPPPWGGSGAQETQYF. The DNA for the CDR3 is TGCAGTGCTCCTCCGCCGTGGGGGGGTAGCGGGGCGCAAGAGACCCAGTACTTC. The rearrangement joins TRBV20-1 to TRBJ2-5; 8 nucleotides line up with TRBD2. The germline V gene has CDR1 DFQATT and CDR2 SNEGSKA (reference sequence). V lost 5 bases and J lost 2; bases outside the gene matches: 19. This CDR3 region has 18 residues.

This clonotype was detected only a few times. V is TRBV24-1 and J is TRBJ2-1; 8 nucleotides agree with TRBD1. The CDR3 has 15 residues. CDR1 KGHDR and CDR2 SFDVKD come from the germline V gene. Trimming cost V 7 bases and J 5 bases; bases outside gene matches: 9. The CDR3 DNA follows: TGTGCCACCAGATCTTCCGGGACAGGACACAATGAGCAGTTCTTC. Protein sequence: CATRSSGTGHNEQFF.

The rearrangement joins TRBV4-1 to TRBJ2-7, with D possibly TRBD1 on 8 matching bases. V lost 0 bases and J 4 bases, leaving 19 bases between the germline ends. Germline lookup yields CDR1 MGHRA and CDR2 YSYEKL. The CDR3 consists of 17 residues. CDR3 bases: TGCGCCAGCAGCCAAGATCGGGGGGACAGGAGTTTTTACGAGCAGTACTTC. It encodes CASSQDRGDRSFYEQYF.

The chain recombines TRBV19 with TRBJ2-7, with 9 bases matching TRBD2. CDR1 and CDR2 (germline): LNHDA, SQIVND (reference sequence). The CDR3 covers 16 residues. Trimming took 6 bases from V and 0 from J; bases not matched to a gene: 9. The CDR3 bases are TGTGCCAGTAGACCTCTACTAGCGGGCGACTCCTACGAGCAGTACTTC. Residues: CASRPLLAGDSYEQYF.

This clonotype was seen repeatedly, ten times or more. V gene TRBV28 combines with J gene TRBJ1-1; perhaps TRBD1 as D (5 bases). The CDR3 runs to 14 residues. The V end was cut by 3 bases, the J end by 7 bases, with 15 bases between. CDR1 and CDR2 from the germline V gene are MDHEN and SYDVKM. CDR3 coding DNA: TGTGCCAGCAGTTTTGGTGGGACCGCCATTGAAGCTTTCTTT. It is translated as CASSFGGTAIEAFF.

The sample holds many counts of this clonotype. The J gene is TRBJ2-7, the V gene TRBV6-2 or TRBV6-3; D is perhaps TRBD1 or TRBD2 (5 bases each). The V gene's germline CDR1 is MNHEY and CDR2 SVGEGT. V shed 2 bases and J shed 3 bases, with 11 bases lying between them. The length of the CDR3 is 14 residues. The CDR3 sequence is CASSYLGTNYEQYF. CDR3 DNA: TGTGCCAGCAGTTACCTCGGGACCAACTACGAGCAGTACTTC.

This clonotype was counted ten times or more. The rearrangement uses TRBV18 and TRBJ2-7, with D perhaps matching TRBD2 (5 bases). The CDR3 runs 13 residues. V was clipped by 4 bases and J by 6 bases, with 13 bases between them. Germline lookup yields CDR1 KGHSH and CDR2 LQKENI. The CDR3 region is CASSQGSEGEQYF. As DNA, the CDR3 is TGTGCCAGCTCACAGGGTTCCGAGGGCGAGCAGTACTTC.

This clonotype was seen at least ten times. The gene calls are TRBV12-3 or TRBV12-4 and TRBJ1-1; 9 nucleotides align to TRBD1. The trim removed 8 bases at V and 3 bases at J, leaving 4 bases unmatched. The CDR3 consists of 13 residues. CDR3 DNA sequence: TGTGCCAGCGAGGACAGGGGCTACACTGAAGCTTTCTTT. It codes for CASEDRGYTEAFF.

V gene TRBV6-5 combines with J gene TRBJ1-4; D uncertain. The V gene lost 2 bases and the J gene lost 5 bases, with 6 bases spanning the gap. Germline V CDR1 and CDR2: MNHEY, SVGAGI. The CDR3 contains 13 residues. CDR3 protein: CASSYTANEKLFF. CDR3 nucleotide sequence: TGTGCCAGCAGTTACACAGCGAATGAAAAACTGTTTTTT.

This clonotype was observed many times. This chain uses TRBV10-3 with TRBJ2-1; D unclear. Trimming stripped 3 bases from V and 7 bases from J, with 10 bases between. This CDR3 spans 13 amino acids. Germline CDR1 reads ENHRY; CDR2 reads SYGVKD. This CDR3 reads CAISDEEENEQFF. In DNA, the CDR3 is TGTGCCATCAGTGATGAAGAGGAAAATGAGCAGTTCTTC.

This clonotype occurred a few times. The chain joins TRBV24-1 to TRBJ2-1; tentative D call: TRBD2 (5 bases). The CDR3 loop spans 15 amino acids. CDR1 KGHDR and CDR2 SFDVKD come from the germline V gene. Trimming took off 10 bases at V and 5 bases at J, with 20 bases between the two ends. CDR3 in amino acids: CATAVTGIRHNEQFF. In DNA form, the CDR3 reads TGTGCCACGGCGGTTACGGGAATAAGACACAATGAGCAGTTCTTC.

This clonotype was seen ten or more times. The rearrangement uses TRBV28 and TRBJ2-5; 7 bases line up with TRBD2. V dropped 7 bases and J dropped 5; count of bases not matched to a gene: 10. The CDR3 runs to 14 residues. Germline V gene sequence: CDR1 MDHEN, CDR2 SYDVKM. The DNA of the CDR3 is TGTGCCAGCAAAACTCCCGTGCGGGGGGAGACCCAGTACTTC. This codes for CASKTPVRGETQYF.

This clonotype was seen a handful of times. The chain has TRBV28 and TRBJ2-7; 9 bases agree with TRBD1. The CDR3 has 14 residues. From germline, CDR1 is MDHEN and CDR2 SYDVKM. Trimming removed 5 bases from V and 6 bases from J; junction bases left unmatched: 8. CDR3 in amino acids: CASSQTGGSREQYF. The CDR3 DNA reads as TGTGCCAGCAGTCAGACAGGGGGGTCACGCGAGCAGTACTTC.

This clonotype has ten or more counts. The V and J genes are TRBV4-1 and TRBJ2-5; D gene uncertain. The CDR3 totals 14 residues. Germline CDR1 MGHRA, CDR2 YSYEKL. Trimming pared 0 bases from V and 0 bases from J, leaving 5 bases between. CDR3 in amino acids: CASSQETYQETQYF. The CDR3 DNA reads TGCGCCAGCAGCCAAGAAACATACCAAGAGACCCAGTACTTC.

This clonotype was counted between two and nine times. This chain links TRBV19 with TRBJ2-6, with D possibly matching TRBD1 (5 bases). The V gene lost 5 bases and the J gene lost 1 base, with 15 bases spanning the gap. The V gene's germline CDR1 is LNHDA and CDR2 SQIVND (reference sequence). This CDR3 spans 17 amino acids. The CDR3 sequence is CASSPRRVASGANVLTF. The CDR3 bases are TGTGCCAGTAGTCCCCGCAGGGTGGCATCTGGGGCCAACGTCCTGACTTTC.

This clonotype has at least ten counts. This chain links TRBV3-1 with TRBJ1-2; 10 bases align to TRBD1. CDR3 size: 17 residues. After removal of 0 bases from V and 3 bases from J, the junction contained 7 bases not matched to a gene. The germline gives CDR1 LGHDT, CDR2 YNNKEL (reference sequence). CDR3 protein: CASSQDLGQGSYYGYTF. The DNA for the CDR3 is TGTGCCAGCAGCCAAGATCTGGGACAGGGGAGTTACTATGGCTACACCTTC.

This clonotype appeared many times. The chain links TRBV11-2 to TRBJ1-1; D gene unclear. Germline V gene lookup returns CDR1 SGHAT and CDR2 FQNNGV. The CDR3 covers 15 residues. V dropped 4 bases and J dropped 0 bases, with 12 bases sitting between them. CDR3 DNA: TGTGCCAGCAGCTCCCGAGGCGGGATGAACACTGAAGCTTTCTTT. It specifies CASSSRGGMNTEAFF.

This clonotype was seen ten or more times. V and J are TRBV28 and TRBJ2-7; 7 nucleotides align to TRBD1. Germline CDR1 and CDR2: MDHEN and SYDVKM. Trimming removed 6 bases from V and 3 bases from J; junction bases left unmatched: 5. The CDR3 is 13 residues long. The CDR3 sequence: CASRHGTVYEQYF. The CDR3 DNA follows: TGTGCCAGCAGGCACGGGACAGTCTACGAGCAGTACTTC.

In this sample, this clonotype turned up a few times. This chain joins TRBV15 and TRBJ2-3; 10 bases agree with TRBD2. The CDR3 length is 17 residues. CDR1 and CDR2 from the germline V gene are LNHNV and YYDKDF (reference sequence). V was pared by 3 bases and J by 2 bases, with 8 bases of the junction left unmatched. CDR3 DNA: TGTGCCACCAGCAGGTGGACTAGCGGTGGGCCCACAGATACGCAGTATTTT. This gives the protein CATSRWTSGGPTDTQYF.

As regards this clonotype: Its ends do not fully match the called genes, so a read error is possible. CDR3 DNA sequence: TGTGCCAGCAGCCAACATACCGGGACAGGGGGAGCTGAAGCTTTCTTT. It translates to CASSQHTGTGGAEAFF. The rearrangement uses TRBV4-1 and TRBJ1-1; 11 positions agree with TRBD1. In germline, CDR1 is MGHRA, CDR2 YSYEKL. This CDR3 has 16 residues.

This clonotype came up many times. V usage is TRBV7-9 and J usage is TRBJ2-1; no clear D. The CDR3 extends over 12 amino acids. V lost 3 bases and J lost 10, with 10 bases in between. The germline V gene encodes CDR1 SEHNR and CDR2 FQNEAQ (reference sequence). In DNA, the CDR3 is TGTGCCAGCAGCTTCGCGGACGGCGAGCAGTTCTTC. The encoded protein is CASSFADGEQFF.

In DNA form, the CDR3 reads TGTGCCAGCAGCCCGTATAGCCACGGGACAGGGTTCACAGATACGCAGTATTTT. Its translation: CASSPYSHGTGFTDTQYF. This chain connects TRBV7-9 to TRBJ2-3; 9 bases are a match to TRBD1. The CDR3 consists of 18 residues. The V segment lost 5 bases and the J segment 2 bases; nucleotides outside the gene matches: 14. In germline, CDR1 is SEHNR, CDR2 FQNEAQ (reference sequence).

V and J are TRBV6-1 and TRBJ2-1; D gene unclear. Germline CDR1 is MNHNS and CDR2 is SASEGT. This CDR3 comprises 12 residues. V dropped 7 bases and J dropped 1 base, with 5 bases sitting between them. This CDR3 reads CASKASYNEQFF. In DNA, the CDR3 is TGTGCCAGCAAAGCTTCCTACAATGAGCAGTTCTTC.

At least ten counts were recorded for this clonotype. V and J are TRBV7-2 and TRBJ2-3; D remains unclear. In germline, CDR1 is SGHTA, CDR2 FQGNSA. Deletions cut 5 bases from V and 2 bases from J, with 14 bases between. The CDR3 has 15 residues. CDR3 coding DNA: TGTGCCAGCAGCCCCGGGTTCCCTTCCACAGATACGCAGTATTTT. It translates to CASSPGFPSTDTQYF.